In this sample, the clone carrying this TCR beta chain turned up a few times. V lost 0 bases to trimming and J lost 4 bases, with 7 bases between them. Germline loops: CDR1 SQVTM, CDR2 ANQGSEA. The CDR3 is made up of 13 amino acids. Preparation of the TCRbeta library used unique molecular identifiers. Via MiXCR, TCRdb re-called the PCR reads, giving one row per CDR3 protein. The sample contains 200,000 to 250,000 distinct CDR3 sequences, approximately 9% of which appear only once. The data derive from a study of T-cell reconstitution after alpha-beta-depleted transplantation in children. The clonotype was recovered from a human donor who donated a stem cell graft to a child with acute lymphoblastic leukemia. The chain combines TRBV29-1 with TRBJ1-5; no firm D call. The sample in question was PBMCs from the stem cell graft donor, obtained from the stem cell graft. The CDR3 sequence is CSVEDGGNQPQHF. CDR3 DNA: TGCAGCGTTGAAGATGGAGGAAATCAGCCCCAGCATTTT.